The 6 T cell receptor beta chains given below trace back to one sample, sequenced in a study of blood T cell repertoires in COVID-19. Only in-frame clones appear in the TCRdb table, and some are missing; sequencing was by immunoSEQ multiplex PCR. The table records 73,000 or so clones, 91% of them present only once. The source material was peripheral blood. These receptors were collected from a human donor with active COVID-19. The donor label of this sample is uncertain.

CDR3 nucleotide sequence: TGTGCCAGTAGTCCCGGAAGGCTAGCGGGAGTCCAGGAGACCCAGTACTTC. Amino acid sequence: CASSPGRLAGVQETQYF. The chain combines TRBV19 with TRBJ2-5; TRBD2 matches at 10 bases. V shed 5 bases, J shed 5 bases, and the junction held 14 bases outside the gene matches. This CDR3 is 17 amino acids long. Germline values: CDR1 LNHDA, CDR2 SQIVND (reference sequence). Full variable domain (remainder filled in from reference TRBV19 and TRBJ2-5): DGGITQSPKYLFRKEGQNVTLSCEQNLNHDAMYWYRQDPGQGLRLIYYSQIVNDFQKGDIAEGYSVSREKKESFPLTVTSAQKNPTAFYLCASSPGRLAGVQETQYFGPGTRLLVL.

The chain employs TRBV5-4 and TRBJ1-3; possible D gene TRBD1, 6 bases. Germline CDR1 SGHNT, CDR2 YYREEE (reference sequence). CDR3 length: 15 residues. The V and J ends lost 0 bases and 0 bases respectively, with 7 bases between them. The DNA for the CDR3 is TGTGCCAGCAGCTTGGACAGGGCCTCTGGAAACACCATATATTTT. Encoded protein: CASSLDRASGNTIYF.

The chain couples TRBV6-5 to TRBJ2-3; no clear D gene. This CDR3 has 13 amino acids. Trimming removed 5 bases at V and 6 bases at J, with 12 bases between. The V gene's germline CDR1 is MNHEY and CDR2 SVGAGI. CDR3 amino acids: CASSSRPADTQYF. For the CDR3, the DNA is TGTGCCAGCAGTAGCAGGCCTGCGGATACGCAGTATTTT.

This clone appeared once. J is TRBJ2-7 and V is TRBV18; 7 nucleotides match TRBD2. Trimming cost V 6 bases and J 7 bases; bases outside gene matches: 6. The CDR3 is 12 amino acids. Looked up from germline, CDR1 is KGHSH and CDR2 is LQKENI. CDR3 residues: CASSPAGEEQYF. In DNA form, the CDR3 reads TGTGCCAGCTCCCCGGCGGGGGAGGAGCAGTACTTC.

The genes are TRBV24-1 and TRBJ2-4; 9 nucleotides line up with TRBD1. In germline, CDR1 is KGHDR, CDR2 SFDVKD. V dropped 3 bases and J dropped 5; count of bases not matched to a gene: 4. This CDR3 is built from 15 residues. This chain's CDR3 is CATSDPGQGENIQYF. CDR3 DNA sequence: TGTGCCACCAGTGATCCGGGACAGGGAGAAAACATTCAGTACTTC.

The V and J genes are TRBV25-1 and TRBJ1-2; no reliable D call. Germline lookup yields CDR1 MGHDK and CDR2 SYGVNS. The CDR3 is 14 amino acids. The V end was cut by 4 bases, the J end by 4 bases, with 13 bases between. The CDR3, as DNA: TGTGCCAGCAGTGGGGGAATCCGGGGCTATGGCTACACCTTC. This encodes CASSGGIRGYGYTF.